Each of the 20 T cell receptor beta chains below was sequenced from the same sample in a study of technical replicates of blood from several donors (dated 2017 in TCRdb). Receptor amplification or capture employed the immunoSEQ multiplex PCR assay. In its TCRdb copy, this immuneACCESS table keeps in-frame sequences only and misses some clones. Where compared with another copy, unresolved V genes explain less than half of these, and the others have no known cause. This sample has under 85,000 clones in its table, and 75% to 95% of those were observed once. The ten largest clones represent under 0.5% of the sample. The sequenced material came from T cells isolated from PBMCs. The receptor set was obtained from a human donor in good health. Some clones in this sample may be carry-over from other donors' samples.

The CDR3 DNA follows: TGCGCCAGCAGCCAAGGGGGGACTGGGGAAGAGACCCAGTACTTC. Amino acid sequence: CASSQGGTGEETQYF. This sequence joins TRBV4-3 and TRBJ2-5; maybe TRBD2 (6 bases). Trimming pared 1 base from V and 3 bases from J, leaving 12 bases between. The CDR3 sequence is 15 residues long. Germline V gene data show CDR1 as LGHNA and CDR2 as YSLEER.

The chain recombines TRBV5-6 with TRBJ2-5, with D perhaps TRBD2 (5 bases). V lost 0 bases and J lost 2, with 14 bases in between. CDR3 length: 16 residues. From germline, CDR1 is SGHDT and CDR2 YYEEEE. This chain's CDR3 is CASSLAVTGSQETQYF. In nucleotides, the CDR3 is TGTGCCAGCAGCTTGGCCGTAACGGGATCACAAGAGACCCAGTACTTC.

The V and J genes are TRBV6-4 and TRBJ1-2, with D possibly matching TRBD1 (6 bases). Trimming stripped 5 bases from V and 6 bases from J, with 10 bases between. This CDR3 contains 12 residues. Germline values: CDR1 MRHNA, CDR2 SNTAGT. In DNA, the CDR3 is TGTGCCAGCAGTTCAGGGGACGATGGCTACACCTTC. Encoded protein: CASSSGDDGYTF.

V gene TRBV2 combines with J gene TRBJ2-1; 9 bases fit TRBD2. The CDR3 sequence is 16 residues long. V lost 6 bases to trimming and J lost 8 bases; unmatched junction nucleotides: 14. Germline V CDR1 and CDR2: SNHLY, FYNNEI. The CDR3 sequence: CASRRLAGGRRDEQFF. The CDR3 region has the DNA TGTGCCAGCAGGCGATTGGCGGGAGGGCGTAGGGATGAGCAGTTCTTC.

The chain carries TRBV5-6 and TRBJ1-3; D gene unclear. Per the germline V gene, CDR1 is SGHDT and CDR2 is YYEEEE. The V and J ends lost 7 bases and 0 bases respectively, with 8 bases between them. The CDR3 has 13 amino acids. The CDR3, as DNA: TGTGCCAGCCAGGATCTCTCTGGAAACACCATATATTTT. It encodes CASQDLSGNTIYF.

This chain links TRBV4-3 with TRBJ2-7; 7 nucleotides line up with TRBD1. The CDR3 extends over 14 amino acids. In germline, CDR1 is LGHNA, CDR2 YSLEER. V shed 4 bases, J shed 1 base, and the junction held 4 bases outside the gene matches. The DNA for the CDR3 is TGCGCCAGCAGCCCAAGACAGGGTTCCTACGAGCAGTACTTC. Translation gives CASSPRQGSYEQYF.

The sample holds one count of this clone. V and J are TRBV27 and TRBJ2-7; 14 bases fit TRBD2. The trim removed 5 bases at V and 4 bases at J, leaving 4 bases unmatched. Germline CDR1 and CDR2: MNHEY and SMNVEV (reference sequence). The CDR3 has 15 amino acids. CDR3 sequence (DNA): TGTGCCAGCAGTCAGGGACTAGCGGGAGAGTACGAGCAGTACTTC. Amino acids: CASSQGLAGEYEQYF.

This chain uses TRBV6-5 with TRBJ1-3; D uncertain. Trimming stripped 7 bases from V and 0 bases from J, with 10 bases between. Germline CDR1 MNHEY, CDR2 SVGAGI. The CDR3 loop spans 14 amino acids. CDR3 sequence (DNA): TGTGCCAGCACCCGGGTTGCCTCTGGAAACACCATATATTTT. Encoded protein: CASTRVASGNTIYF.

This chain connects TRBV7-9 to TRBJ2-7, with 7 bases fitting TRBD1. The CDR3 consists of 15 residues. Trimming removed 3 bases from V and 4 bases from J; junction bases left unmatched: 9. Germline lookup yields CDR1 SEHNR and CDR2 FQNEAQ (reference sequence). The CDR3 region has the DNA TGTGCCAGCAGCTTCTTCAGGGACAGAGTTTACGAGCAGTACTTC. Translation: CASSFFRDRVYEQYF.

V gene TRBV4-1 combines with J gene TRBJ2-3, with D perhaps matching TRBD1 (6 bases). V lost 2 bases and J lost 0, with 12 bases in between. Germline V gene lookup returns CDR1 MGHRA and CDR2 YSYEKL. This CDR3 has 16 residues. The CDR3 sequence is CASSQLGTPSTDTQYF. For the CDR3, the DNA is TGCGCCAGCAGCCAACTGGGGACACCTAGCACAGATACGCAGTATTTT.

The chain combines TRBV19 with TRBJ1-4, with D perhaps TRBD1 (6 bases). V lost 3 bases, J lost 5 bases, and 13 bases lay in between. Per the germline V gene, CDR1 is LNHDA and CDR2 is SQIVND (reference sequence). The CDR3 extends over 15 amino acids. CDR3: CASSMVRGRNEKLFF. CDR3 bases: TGTGCCAGTAGTATGGTCAGGGGACGAAATGAAAAACTGTTTTTT.

This rearrangement joins TRBV19 to TRBJ1-4; 9 bases align to TRBD1. This CDR3 has 13 amino acids. Losses at the gene ends were 7 bases for V and 7 bases for J; bases not matched to a gene: 4. The germline V gene encodes CDR1 LNHDA and CDR2 SQIVND (reference sequence). The CDR3 coding sequence is TGTGCCAGTACCAAGGACAGGGGTGAAAAACTGTTTTTT. As protein: CASTKDRGEKLFF.

Only a few counts were recorded for this clone. This chain connects TRBV5-1 to TRBJ2-5, with 9 nucleotides matching TRBD2. The CDR3 length is 14 residues. Germline lookup yields CDR1 SGHRS and CDR2 YFSETQ. J was trimmed by 5 bases and V by 4 bases; bases with no gene match: 6. The CDR3, as DNA: TGCGCCAGCAGCACGGGACTAGCAGGGGAGACCCAGTACTTC. It specifies CASSTGLAGETQYF.

The rearrangement joins TRBV19 to TRBJ1-1; D remains unclear. The CDR3 is 13 amino acids. Trimming stripped 5 bases from V and 4 bases from J, with 11 bases between. Germline CDR1 and CDR2: LNHDA and SQIVND (reference sequence). The CDR3 DNA sequence: TGTGCCAGTAGTTTCCCGCTAGGCACTGAAGCTTTCTTT. Encoded protein: CASSFPLGTEAFF.

The genes are TRBV27 and TRBJ1-3; D is perhaps TRBD1 (6 bases). Germline V gene lookup returns CDR1 MNHEY and CDR2 SMNVEV (reference sequence). The CDR3 sequence is 15 residues long. The V end was cut by 5 bases, the J end by 4 bases, with 15 bases between. In DNA, the CDR3 is TGTGCCAGCAGTCCCTGGGGGCTTGGAGGAAACACCATATATTTT. It translates to CASSPWGLGGNTIYF.

The rearrangement joins TRBV19 to TRBJ2-7; maybe TRBD2 (5 bases). The germline gives CDR1 LNHDA, CDR2 SQIVND (reference sequence). The V end was cut by 9 bases, the J end by 1 base, with 22 bases between. There are 16 residues in the CDR3. CDR3 nucleotides: TGTGCCAGCGGTGGTGGGAGCCCCAATTGGTCCTACGAGCAGTACTTC. It translates to CASGGGSPNWSYEQYF.

The V call is TRBV4-1, the J call TRBJ2-3; 11 positions match TRBD2. The CDR3 covers 18 residues. With 0 bases clipped from V and 3 bases from J, the junction kept 8 bases outside the gene matches. The germline V gene encodes CDR1 MGHRA and CDR2 YSYEKL. CDR3 nucleotides: TGCGCCAGCAGCCAAGATTGGGAAACTAGCGGGGGTACAGATACGCAGTATTTT. This sequence encodes CASSQDWETSGGTDTQYF.

Note on this clone: An end of the junction does not agree with germline; a read error may underlie this. Additional DNA sequences in this sample encode the identical CDR3. This chain joins TRBV6-5 and TRBJ2-7, with D possibly TRBD1 on 5 matching bases. CDR1 is MNHEY, CDR2 SVGAGI, per germline. CDR3 length equals 14 residues. The CDR3 region is CASSYGAGNYEQYF. The CDR3 bases are TGTGCCAGCAGTTACGGGGCTGGGAACTACGAGCAGTACTTT.

The chain joins TRBV27 to TRBJ2-7, with D unresolved. V lost 0 bases and J 4 bases, leaving 7 bases between the germline ends. The CDR3 runs to 13 residues. Germline values: CDR1 MNHEY, CDR2 SMNVEV (reference sequence). The CDR3 loop is CASSLSAKYEQYF. CDR3 in DNA: TGTGCCAGCAGTTTATCCGCTAAATACGAGCAGTACTTC.

The V call is TRBV27, the J call TRBJ1-2, with a possible D match to TRBD1 (6 bases). CDR1 MNHEY and CDR2 SMNVEV come from the germline V gene (reference sequence). V was cut by 0 bases and J by 6 bases, with 14 bases left in between. The CDR3 has 15 amino acids. CDR3 region: CASSLSLDSPHGYTF. The CDR3 DNA sequence: TGTGCCAGCAGTTTATCTTTGGACAGCCCACATGGCTACACCTTC.